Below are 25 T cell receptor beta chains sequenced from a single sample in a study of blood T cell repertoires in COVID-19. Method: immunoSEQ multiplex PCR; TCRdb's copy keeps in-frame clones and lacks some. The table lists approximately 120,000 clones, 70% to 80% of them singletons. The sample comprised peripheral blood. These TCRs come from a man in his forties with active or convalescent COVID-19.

DNA for the CDR3: TGCGCCAGCAGCTTTCAGGCTAACCCACGGTACGAGCAGTACTTC. This codes for CASSFQANPRYEQYF. This sequence joins TRBV5-1 and TRBJ2-7, with no clear D. The CDR3 is 15 residues long. Trimming cost V 2 bases and J 4 bases, with 16 bases left between them. Germline CDR1 and CDR2: SGHRS and YFSETQ.

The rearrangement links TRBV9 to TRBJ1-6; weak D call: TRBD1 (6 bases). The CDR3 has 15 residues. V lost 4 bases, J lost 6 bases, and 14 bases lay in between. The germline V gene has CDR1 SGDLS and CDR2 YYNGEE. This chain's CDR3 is CASSQEGGVNSPLHF. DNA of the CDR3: TGTGCCAGCAGCCAAGAAGGGGGGGTTAATTCACCCCTCCACTTT. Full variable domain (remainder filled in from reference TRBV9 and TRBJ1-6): DSGVTQTPKHLITATGQRVTLRCSPRSGDLSVYWYQQSLDQGLQFLIQYYNGEERAKGNILERFSAQQFPDLHSELNLSSLELGDSALYFCASSQEGGVNSPLHFGNGTRLTVT.

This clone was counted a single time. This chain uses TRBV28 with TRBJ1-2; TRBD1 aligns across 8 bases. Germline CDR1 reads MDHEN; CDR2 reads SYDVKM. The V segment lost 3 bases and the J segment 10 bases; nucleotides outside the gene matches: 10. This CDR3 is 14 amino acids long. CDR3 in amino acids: CASSLGQARFHYTF. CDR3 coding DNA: TGTGCCAGCAGTTTGGGACAGGCGCGATTTCACTACACCTTC.

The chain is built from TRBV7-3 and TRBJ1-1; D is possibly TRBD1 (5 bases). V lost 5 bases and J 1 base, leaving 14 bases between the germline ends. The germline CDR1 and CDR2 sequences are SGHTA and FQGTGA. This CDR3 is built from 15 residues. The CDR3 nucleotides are TGTGCCAGCAGCCCCCATGGGCAGGGGAACACTGAAGCTTTCTTT. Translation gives CASSPHGQGNTEAFF.

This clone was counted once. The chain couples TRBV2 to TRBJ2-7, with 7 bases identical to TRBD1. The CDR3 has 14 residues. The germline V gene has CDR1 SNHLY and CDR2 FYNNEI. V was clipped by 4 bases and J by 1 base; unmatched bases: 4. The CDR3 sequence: CASSGQGGSYEQYF. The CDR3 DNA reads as TGTGCCAGCAGTGGACAGGGTGGTTCCTACGAGCAGTACTTC.

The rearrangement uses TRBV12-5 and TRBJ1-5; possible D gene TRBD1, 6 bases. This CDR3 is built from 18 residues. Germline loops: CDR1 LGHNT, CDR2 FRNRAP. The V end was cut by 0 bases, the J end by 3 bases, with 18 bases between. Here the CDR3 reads CASGLVRTVLLLNQPQHF. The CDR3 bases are TGTGCTAGTGGTTTGGTACGGACAGTCCTGCTGCTCAATCAGCCCCAGCATTTT.

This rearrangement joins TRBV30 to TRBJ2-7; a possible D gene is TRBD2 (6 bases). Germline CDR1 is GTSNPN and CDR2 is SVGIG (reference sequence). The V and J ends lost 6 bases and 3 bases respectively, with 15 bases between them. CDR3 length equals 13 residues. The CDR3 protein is CACQTQDYYEQYF. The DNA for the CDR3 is TGTGCCTGCCAAACCCAGGACTACTACGAGCAGTACTTC.

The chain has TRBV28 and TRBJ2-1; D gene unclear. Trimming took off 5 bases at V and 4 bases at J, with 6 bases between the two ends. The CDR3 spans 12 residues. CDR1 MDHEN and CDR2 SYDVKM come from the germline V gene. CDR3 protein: CASSTLYNEQFF. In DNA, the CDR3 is TGTGCCAGCAGTACCCTATACAATGAGCAGTTCTTC. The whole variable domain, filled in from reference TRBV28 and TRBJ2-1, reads DVKVTQSSRYLVKRTGEKVFLECVQDMDHENMFWYRQDPGLGLRLIYFSYDVKMKEKGDIPEGYSVSREKKERFSLILESASTNQTSMYLCASSTLYNEQFFGPGTRLTVL.

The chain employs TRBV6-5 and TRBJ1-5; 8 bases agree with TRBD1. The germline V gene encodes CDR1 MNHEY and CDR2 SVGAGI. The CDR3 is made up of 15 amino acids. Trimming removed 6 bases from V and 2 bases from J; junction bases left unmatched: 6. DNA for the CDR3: TGTGCCAGCAGGCGACAGGGGTCGGGCAATCAGCCCCAGCATTTT. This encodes CASRRQGSGNQPQHF.

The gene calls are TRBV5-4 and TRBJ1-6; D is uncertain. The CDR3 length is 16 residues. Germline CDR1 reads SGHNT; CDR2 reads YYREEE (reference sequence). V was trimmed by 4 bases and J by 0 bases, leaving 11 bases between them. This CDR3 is CASSGEGSSYNSPLHF. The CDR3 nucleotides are TGTGCCAGCAGCGGGGAGGGCAGCTCCTATAATTCACCCCTCCACTTT.

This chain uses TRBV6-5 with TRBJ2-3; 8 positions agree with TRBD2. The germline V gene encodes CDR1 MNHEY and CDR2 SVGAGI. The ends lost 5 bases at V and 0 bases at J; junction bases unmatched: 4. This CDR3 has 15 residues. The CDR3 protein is CASSLAGSSTDTQYF. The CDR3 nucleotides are TGTGCCAGCAGTCTAGCGGGCTCTAGCACAGATACGCAGTATTTT.

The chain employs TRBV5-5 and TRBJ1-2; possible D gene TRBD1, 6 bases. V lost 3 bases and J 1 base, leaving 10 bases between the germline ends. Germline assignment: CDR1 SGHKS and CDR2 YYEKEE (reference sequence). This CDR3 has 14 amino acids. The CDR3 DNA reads TGTGCCAGCAGCTACCTGGACAGTAACTATGGCTACACCTTC. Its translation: CASSYLDSNYGYTF.

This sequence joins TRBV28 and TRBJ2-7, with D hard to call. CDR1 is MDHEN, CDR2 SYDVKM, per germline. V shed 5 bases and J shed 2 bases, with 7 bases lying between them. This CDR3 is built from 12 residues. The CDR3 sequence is CASSTAPYEQYF. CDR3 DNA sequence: TGTGCCAGCAGTACAGCACCCTACGAGCAGTACTTC.

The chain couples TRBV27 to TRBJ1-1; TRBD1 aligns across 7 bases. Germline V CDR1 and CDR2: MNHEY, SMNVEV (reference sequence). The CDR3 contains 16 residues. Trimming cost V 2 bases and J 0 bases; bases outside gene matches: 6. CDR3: CASSLARTGVNTEAFF. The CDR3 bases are TGTGCCAGCAGTTTAGCAAGAACAGGGGTGAACACTGAAGCTTTCTTT.

CDR3 in amino acids: CASSQGVNTEAFF. The CDR3 DNA reads TGTGCCAGCAGCCAGGGTGTGAACACTGAAGCTTTCTTT. The chain joins TRBV9 to TRBJ1-1; possibly TRBD1 for D (5 bases). This CDR3 has 13 amino acids. Germline lookup yields CDR1 SGDLS and CDR2 YYNGEE. V lost 4 bases, J lost 0 bases, and 7 bases lay in between.

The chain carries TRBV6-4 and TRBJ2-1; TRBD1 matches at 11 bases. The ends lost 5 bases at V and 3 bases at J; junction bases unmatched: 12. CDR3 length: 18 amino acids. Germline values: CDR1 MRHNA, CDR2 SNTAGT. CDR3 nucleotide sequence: TGTGCCAGCAGTCCCACGTGGGGACAGGGGGGGGTCTACAATGAGCAGTTCTTC. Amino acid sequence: CASSPTWGQGGVYNEQFF.

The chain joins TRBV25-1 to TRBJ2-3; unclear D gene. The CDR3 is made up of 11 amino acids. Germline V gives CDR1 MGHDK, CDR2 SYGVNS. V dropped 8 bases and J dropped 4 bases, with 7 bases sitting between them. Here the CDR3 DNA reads TGTGCCAGCTCCCGGGCAGATACGCAGTATTTT. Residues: CASSRADTQYF.

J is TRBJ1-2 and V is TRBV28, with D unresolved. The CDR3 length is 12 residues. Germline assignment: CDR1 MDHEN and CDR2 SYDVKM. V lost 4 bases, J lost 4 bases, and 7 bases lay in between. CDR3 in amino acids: CASSSQIYGYTF. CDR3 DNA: TGTGCCAGCAGTTCCCAGATCTATGGCTACACCTTC.

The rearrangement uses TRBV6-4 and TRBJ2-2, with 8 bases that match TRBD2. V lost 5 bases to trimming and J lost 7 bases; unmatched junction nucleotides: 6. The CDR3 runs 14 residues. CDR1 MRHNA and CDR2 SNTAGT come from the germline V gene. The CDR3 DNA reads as TGTGCCAGCAGTAATAGCGGGGACGGCGGGGAGCTGTTTTTT. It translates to CASSNSGDGGELFF.

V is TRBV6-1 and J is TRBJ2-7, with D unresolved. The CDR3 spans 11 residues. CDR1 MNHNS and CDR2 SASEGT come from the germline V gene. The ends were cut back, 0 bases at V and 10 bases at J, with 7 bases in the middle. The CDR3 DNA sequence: TGTGCCAGCAGTGAAGCGAGACATCAGTACTTC. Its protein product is CASSEARHQYF.

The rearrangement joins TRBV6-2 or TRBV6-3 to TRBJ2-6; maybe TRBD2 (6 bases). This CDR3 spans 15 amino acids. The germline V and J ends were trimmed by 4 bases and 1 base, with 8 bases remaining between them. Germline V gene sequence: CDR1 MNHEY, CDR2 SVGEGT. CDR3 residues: CASSSGGSGANVLTF. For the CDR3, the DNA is TGTGCCAGCAGTTCTGGGGGGTCTGGGGCCAACGTCCTGACTTTC.

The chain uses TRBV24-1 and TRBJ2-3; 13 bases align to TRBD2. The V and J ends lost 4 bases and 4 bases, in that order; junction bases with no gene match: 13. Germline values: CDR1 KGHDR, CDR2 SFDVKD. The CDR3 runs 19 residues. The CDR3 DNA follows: TGTGCCACCAGTGAAAAAACGACTAGCGGGAGGTTTGTTGCAGATACGCAGTATTTT. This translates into CATSEKTTSGRFVADTQYF.

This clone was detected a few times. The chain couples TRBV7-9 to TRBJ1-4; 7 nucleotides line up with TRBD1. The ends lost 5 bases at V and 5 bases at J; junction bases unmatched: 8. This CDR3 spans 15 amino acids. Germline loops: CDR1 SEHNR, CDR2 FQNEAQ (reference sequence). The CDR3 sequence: CASSRITGENEKLFF. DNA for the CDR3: TGTGCCAGCAGCCGAATTACAGGGGAAAATGAAAAACTGTTTTTT. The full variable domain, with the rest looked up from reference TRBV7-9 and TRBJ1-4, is DTGVSQNPRHKITKRGQNVTFRCDPISEHNRLYWYRQTLGQGPEFLTYFQNEAQLEKSRLLSDRFSAERPKGSFSTLEIQRTEQGDSAMYLCASSRITGENEKLFFGSGTQLSVL.

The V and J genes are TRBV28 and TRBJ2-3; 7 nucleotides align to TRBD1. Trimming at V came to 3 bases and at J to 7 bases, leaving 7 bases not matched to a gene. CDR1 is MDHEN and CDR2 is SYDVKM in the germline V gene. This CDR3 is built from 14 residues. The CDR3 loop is CASSFDRVQNTQYF. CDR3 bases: TGTGCCAGCAGTTTCGACAGGGTACAGAATACGCAGTATTTT.

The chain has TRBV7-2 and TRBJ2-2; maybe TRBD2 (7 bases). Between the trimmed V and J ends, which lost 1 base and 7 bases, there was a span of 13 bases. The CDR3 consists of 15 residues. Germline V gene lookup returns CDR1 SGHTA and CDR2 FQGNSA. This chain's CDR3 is CASSLEGGGNGELFF. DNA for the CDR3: TGTGCCAGCAGCTTAGAGGGGGGAGGGAACGGGGAGCTGTTTTTT.